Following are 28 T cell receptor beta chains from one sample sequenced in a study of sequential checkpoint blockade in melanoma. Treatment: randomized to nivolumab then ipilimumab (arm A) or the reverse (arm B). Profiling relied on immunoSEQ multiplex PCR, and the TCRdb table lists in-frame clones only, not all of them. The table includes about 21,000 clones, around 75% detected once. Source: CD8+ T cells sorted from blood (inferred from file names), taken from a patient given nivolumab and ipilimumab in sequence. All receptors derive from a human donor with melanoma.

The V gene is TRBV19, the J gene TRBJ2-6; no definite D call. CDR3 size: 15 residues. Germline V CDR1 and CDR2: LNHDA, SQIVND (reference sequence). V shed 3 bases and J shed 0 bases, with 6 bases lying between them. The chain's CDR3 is CASSIRTSGANVLTF. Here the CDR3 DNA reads TGTGCCAGTAGTATTAGAACCTCTGGGGCCAACGTCCTGACTTTC.

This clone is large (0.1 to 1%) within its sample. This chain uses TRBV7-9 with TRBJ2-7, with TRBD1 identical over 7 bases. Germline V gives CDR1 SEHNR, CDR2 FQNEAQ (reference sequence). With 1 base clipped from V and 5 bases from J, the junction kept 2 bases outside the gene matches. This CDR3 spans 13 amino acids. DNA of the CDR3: TGTGCCAGCAGCTTAGTCCAGGGGGACGAGCAGTACTTC. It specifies CASSLVQGDEQYF.

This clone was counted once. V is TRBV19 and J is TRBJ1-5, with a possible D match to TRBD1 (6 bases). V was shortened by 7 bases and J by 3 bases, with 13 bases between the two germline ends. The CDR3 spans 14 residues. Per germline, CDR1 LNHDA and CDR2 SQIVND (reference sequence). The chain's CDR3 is CASTSQGLNQPQHF. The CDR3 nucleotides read TGTGCCAGTACCTCACAGGGCCTCAATCAGCCCCAGCATTTT.

In nucleotides, the CDR3 is TGTGCCAGCAGCTTACTGACAGGGGAACAAGAGACCCAGTACTTC. Its translation is CASSLLTGEQETQYF. The chain carries TRBV7-9 and TRBJ2-5, with 8 nucleotides matching TRBD1. CDR1 and CDR2 from the germline V gene are SEHNR and FQNEAQ (reference sequence). Unmatched junction bases numbered 4, after V lost 2 bases and J lost 2 bases. The CDR3 consists of 15 residues.

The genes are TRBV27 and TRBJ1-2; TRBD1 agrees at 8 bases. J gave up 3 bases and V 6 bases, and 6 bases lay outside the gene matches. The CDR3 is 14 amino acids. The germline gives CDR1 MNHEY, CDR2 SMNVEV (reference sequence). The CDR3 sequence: CASRPDRADYGYTF. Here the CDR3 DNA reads TGTGCCAGCAGACCGGACAGGGCCGACTATGGCTACACCTTC.

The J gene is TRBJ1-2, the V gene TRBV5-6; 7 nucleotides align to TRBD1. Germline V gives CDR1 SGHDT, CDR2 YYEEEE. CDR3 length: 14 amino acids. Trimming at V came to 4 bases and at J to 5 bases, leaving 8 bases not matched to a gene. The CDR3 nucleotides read TGTGCCAGCAGCCAGCTAGGGGGCGCTTATGGCTACACCTTC. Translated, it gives CASSQLGGAYGYTF.

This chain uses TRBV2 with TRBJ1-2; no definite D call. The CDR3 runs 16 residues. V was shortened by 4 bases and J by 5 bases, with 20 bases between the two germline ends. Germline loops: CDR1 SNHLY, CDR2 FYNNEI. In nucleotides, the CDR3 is TGTGCCAGCAGTGGAGGCAGCGGCCCGCCTGTTTATGGCTACACCTTC. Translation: CASSGGSGPPVYGYTF.

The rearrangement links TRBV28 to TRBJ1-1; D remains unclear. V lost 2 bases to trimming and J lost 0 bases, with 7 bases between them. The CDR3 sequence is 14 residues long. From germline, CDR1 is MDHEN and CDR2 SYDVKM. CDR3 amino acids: CASSLIPMNTEAFF. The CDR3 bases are TGTGCCAGCAGTTTAATTCCAATGAACACTGAAGCTTTCTTT. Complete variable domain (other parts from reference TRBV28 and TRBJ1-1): DVKVTQSSRYLVKRTGEKVFLECVQDMDHENMFWYRQDPGLGLRLIYFSYDVKMKEKGDIPEGYSVSREKKERFSLILESASTNQTSMYLCASSLIPMNTEAFFGQGTRLTVV.

This CDR3 is CASSFIQANTEAFF. DNA of the CDR3: TGTGCCAGCAGTTTTATCCAGGCGAACACTGAAGCTTTCTTT. This chain connects TRBV27 to TRBJ1-1; D is ambiguous. CDR3 length: 14 residues. Germline CDR1 and CDR2: MNHEY and SMNVEV (reference sequence). Trimming left V 3 bases short and J 1 base short, with 9 bases between.

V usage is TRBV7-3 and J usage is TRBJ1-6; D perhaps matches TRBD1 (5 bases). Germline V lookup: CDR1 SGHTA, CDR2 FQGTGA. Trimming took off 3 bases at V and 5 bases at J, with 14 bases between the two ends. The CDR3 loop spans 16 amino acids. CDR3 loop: CASSFGGAADNSPLHF. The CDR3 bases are TGTGCCAGCAGCTTTGGAGGGGCCGCGGATAATTCACCCCTCCACTTT. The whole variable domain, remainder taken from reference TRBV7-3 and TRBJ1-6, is GAGVSQTPSNKVTEKGKYVELRCDPISGHTALYWYRQSLGQGPEFLIYFQGTGAADDSGLPNDRFFAVRPEGSVSTLKIQRTERGDSAVYLCASSFGGAADNSPLHFGNGTRLTVT.

The CDR3 here is CASSLAGGANNSPLHF. In DNA, the CDR3 is TGTGCCAGCAGTTTAGCGGGGGGGGCGAACAATTCACCCCTCCACTTT. The chain is built from TRBV28 and TRBJ1-6; TRBD1 is a possible D gene (6 bases). Trimming took 2 bases from V and 7 from J, leaving 15 bases between them. The length of the CDR3 is 16 residues. Germline CDR1 and CDR2: MDHEN and SYDVKM.

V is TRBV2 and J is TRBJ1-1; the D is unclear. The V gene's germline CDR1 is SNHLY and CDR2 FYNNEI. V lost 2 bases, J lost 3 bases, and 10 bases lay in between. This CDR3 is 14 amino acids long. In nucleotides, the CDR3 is TGTGCCAGCAGTGAAACCTATTCCTACACTGAAGCTTTCTTT. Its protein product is CASSETYSYTEAFF.

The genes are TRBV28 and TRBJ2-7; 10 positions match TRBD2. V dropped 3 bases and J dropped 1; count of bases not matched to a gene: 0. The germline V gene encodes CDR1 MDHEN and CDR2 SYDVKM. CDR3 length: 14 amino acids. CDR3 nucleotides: TGTGCCAGCAGTTTTAGCGGGGGGTCCTACGAGCAGTACTTC. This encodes CASSFSGGSYEQYF.

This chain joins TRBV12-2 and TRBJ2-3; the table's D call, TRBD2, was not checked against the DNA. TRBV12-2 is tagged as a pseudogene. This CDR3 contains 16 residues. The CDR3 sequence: CASRELLAGFTDTQYF. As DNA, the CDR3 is TGTGCAAGTCGCGAGTTACTAGCGGGCTTCACAGATACGCAGTATTTT.

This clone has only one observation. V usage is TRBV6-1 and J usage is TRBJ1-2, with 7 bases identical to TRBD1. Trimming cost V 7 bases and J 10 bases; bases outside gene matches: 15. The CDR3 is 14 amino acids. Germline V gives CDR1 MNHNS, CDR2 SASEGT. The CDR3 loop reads CASMTPQGSSLYTF. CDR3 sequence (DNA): TGTGCCAGCATGACCCCACAGGGGTCTTCCCTCTACACCTTC.

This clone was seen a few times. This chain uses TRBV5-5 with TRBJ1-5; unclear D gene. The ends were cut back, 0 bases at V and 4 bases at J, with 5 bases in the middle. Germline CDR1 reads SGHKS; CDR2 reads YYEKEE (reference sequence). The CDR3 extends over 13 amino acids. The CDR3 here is CASSLAFNQPQHF. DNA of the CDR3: TGTGCCAGCAGCTTGGCCTTTAATCAGCCCCAGCATTTT.

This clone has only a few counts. The CDR3 protein is CASSPPQGDGYTF. In DNA, the CDR3 is TGTGCCAGCTCACCACCACAGGGGGATGGCTACACCTTC. The V gene is TRBV18, the J gene TRBJ1-2; 8 bases align to TRBD1. The ends lost 0 bases at V and 6 bases at J; junction bases unmatched: 0. The CDR3 runs to 13 residues. From germline, CDR1 is KGHSH and CDR2 LQKENI.

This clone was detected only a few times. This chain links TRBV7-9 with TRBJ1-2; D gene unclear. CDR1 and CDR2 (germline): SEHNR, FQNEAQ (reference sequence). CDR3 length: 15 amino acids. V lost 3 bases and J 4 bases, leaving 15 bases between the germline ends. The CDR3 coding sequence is TGTGCCAGCAGCTTCCCTCTACCCCCGGGCTATGGCTACACCTTC. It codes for CASSFPLPPGYGYTF.

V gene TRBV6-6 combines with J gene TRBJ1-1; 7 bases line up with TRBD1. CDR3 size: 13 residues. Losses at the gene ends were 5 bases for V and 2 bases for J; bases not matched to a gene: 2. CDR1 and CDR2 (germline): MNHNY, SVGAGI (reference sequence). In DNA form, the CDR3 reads TGTGCCAGCAGTGACAGGGTAAACACTGAAGCTTTCTTT. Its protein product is CASSDRVNTEAFF.

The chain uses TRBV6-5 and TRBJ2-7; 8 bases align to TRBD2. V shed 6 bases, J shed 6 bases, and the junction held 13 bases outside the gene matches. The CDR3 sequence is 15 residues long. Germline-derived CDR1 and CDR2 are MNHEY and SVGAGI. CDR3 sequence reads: CASSFSGVGRGEQYF. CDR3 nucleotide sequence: TGTGCCAGCAGCTTTAGCGGGGTAGGACGGGGCGAGCAGTACTTC.

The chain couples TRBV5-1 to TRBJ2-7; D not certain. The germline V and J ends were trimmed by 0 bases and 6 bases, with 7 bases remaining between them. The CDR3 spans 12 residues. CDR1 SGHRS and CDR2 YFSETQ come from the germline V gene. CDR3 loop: CASSLGSFEQYF. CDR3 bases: TGCGCCAGCAGCTTGGGGAGTTTCGAGCAGTACTTC. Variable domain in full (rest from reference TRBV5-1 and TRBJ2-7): KAGVTQTPRYLIKTRGQQVTLSCSPISGHRSVSWYQQTPGQGLQFLFEYFSETQRNKGNFPGRFSGRQFSNSRSEMNVSTLELGDSALYLCASSLGSFEQYFGPGTRLTVT.

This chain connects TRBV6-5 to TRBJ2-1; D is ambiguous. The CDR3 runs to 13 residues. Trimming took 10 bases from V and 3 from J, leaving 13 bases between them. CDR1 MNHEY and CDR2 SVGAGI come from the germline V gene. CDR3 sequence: CATLSKYYNEQFF. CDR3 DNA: TGTGCCACCTTAAGCAAGTACTACAATGAGCAGTTCTTC.

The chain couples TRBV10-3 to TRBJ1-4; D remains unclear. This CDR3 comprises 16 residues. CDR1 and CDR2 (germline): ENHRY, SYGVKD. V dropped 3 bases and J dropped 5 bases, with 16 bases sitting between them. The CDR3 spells CAISESYSGLNEKLFF. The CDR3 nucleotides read TGTGCCATCAGTGAATCTTATTCCGGTCTGAATGAAAAACTGTTTTTT.

CDR3 in DNA: TGTGCCAGCAGCAACGGATGGACAGGGGTACAGTACGAGCAGTACTTC. Protein: CASSNGWTGVQYEQYF. The chain carries TRBV5-6 and TRBJ2-7; TRBD1 matches 9 bases. This CDR3 is built from 16 residues. With 4 bases clipped from V and 4 bases from J, the junction kept 12 bases outside the gene matches. From germline, CDR1 is SGHDT and CDR2 YYEEEE.

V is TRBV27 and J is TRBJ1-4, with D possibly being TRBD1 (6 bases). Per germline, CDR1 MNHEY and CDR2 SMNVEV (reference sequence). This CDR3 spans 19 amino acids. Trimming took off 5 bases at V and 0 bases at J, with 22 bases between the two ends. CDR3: CASSPWAGTTFATNEKLFF. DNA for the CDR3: TGTGCCAGCAGTCCCTGGGCCGGGACAACATTTGCAACTAATGAAAAACTGTTTTTT.

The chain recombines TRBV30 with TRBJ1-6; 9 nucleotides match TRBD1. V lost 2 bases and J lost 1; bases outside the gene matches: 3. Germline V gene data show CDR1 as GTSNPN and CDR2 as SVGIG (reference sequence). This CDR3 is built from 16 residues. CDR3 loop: CAWSLDRGSYNSPLHF. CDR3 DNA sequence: TGTGCCTGGAGTTTGGACAGGGGATCCTATAATTCACCCCTCCACTTT.

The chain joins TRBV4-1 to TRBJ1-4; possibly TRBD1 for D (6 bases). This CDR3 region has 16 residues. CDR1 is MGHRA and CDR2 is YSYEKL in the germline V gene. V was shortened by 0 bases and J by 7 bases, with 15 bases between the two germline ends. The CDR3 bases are TGCGCCAGCAGCCAAGATTGGCCAGGGGCGGGTGAAAAACTGTTTTTT. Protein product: CASSQDWPGAGEKLFF.

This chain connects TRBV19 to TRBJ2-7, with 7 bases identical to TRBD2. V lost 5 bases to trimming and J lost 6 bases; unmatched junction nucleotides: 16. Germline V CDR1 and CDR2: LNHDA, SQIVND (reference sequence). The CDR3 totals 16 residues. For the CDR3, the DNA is TGTGCCAGTAGTCCACGACTAGCCCGGTCCCCGGGCGAGCAGTACTTC. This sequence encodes CASSPRLARSPGEQYF. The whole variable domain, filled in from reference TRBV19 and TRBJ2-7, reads DGGITQSPKYLFRKEGQNVTLSCEQNLNHDAMYWYRQDPGQGLRLIYYSQIVNDFQKGDIAEGYSVSREKKESFPLTVTSAQKNPTAFYLCASSPRLARSPGEQYFGPGTRLTVT.